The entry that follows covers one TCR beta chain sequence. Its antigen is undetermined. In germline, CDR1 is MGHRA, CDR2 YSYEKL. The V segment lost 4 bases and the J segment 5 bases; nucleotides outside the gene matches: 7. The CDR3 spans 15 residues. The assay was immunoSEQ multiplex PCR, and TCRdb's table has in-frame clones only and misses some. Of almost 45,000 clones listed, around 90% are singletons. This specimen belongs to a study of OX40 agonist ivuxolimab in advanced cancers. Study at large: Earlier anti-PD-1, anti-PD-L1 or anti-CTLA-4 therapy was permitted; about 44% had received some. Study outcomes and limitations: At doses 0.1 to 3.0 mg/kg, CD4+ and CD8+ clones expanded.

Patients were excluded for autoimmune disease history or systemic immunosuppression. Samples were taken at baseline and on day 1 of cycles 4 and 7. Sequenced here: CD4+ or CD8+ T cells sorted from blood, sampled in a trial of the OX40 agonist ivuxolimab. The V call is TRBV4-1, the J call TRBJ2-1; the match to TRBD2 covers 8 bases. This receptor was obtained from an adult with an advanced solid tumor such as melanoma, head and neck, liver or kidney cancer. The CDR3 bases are TGCGCCAGCAGCCTACACAGCGGGGGCAACAATGAGCAGTTCTTC. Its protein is CASSLHSGGNNEQFF.